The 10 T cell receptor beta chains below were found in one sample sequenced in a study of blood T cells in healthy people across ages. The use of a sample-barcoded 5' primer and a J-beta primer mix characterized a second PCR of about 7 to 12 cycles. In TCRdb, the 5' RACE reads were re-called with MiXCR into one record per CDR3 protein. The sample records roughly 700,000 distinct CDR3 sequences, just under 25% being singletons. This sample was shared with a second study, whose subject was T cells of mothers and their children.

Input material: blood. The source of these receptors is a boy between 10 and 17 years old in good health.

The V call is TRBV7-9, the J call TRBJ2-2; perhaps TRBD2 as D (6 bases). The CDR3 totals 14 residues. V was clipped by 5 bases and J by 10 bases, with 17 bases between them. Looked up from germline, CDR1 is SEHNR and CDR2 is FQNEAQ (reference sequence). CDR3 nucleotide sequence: TGTGCCAGCAGCCTTCGGGACTTCCCCGAGGAGCTGTTTTTT. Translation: CASSLRDFPEELFF.

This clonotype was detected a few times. In nucleotides, the CDR3 is TGTGCCAGCAGTTTAGTACCAGCGGGAGTCGAGCAGTACTTC. Its protein product is CASSLVPAGVEQYF. This chain links TRBV28 with TRBJ2-7; 8 nucleotides agree with TRBD2. CDR1 is MDHEN and CDR2 is SYDVKM in the germline V gene. V lost 2 bases to trimming and J lost 6 bases; unmatched junction nucleotides: 6. This CDR3 has 14 residues. Combining the CDR3 with reference TRBV28 and TRBJ2-7 gives the whole variable domain DVKVTQSSRYLVKRTGEKVFLECVQDMDHENMFWYRQDPGLGLRLIYFSYDVKMKEKGDIPEGYSVSREKKERFSLILESASTNQTSMYLCASSLVPAGVEQYFGPGTRLTVT.

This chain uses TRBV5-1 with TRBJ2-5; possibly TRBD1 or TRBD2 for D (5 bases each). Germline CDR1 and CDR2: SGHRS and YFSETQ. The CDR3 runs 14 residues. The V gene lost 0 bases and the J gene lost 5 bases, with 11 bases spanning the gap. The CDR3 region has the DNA TGCGCCAGCAGCTTGGGCAGGGAGAAGGAGACCCAGTACTTC. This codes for CASSLGREKETQYF.

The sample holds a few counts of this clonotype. The CDR3 coding sequence is TGTGCCAGCAACCGCGATCTGGGGGTCACAGATACGCAGTATTTT. Amino acid sequence: CASNRDLGVTDTQYF. V gene TRBV5-4 combines with J gene TRBJ2-3; either TRBD1 or TRBD2 may fit D (5 bases each). Germline V gives CDR1 SGHNT, CDR2 YYREEE (reference sequence). The V end lost 6 bases, the J end lost 2 bases, and 16 bases lay between the germline ends. The CDR3 runs 15 residues.

CDR3 nucleotides: TGTGCCAGCAGCCAAGATGGTTGGAGGGGGCTACAGAACACTGAAGCTTTCTTT. The encoded protein is CASSQDGWRGLQNTEAFF. The gene calls are TRBV4-2 and TRBJ1-1; 7 bases map to TRBD1. After removal of 0 bases from V and 1 base from J, the junction contained 11 bases not matched to a gene. This CDR3 spans 18 amino acids. Germline V CDR1 and CDR2: LGHNA, YNFKEQ.

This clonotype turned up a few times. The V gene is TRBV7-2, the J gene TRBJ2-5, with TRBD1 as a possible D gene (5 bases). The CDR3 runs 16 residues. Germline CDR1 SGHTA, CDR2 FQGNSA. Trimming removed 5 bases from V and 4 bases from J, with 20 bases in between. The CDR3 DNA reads TGTGCCAGCAGCGAGAGGTGGGGCGCAACGGGAGAGACCCAGTACTTC. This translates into CASSERWGATGETQYF.

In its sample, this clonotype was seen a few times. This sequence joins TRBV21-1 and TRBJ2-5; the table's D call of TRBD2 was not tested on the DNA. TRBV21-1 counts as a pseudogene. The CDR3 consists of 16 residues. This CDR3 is CASIERASGAWETQYF. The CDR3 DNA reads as TGTGCCAGCATCGAGAGGGCTAGCGGGGCTTGGGAGACCCAGTACTTC.

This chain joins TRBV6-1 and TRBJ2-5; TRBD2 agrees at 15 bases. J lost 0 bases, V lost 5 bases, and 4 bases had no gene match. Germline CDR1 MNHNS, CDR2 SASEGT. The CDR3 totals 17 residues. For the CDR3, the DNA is TGTGCCAGCAGTACCGGGACTAGCGGGGGGTACCAAGAGACCCAGTACTTC. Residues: CASSTGTSGGYQETQYF.

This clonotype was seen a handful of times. In DNA, the CDR3 is TGTGCCAGCTGGGATACCGGGGAGCTGTTTTTT. Translation: CASWDTGELFF. This chain connects TRBV21-1 to TRBJ2-2. TRBV21-1 is labeled a pseudogene. The CDR3 has 11 amino acids.

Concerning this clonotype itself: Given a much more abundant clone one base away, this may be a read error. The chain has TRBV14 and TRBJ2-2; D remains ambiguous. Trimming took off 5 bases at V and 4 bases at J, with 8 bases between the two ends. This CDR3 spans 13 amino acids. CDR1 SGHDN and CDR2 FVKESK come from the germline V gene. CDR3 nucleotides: TGTGCCAGCAGCTTACTGATCACCGGGGAGCTGTTTTTT. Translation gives CASSLLITGELFF.